The sequence of this T cell receptor (beta chain) was determined in a study of shared T cell receptors in the human thymus. With V trimmed by 5 bases and J by 9 bases, 3 bases remained unmatched. CDR3 length: 12 amino acids. Germline lookup yields CDR1 SQVTM and CDR2 ANQGSEA. The data were produced by immunoSEQ multiplex PCR, yet TCRdb's version contains in-frame clones alone and is incomplete. The table shows roughly 710,000 clones, with over 75% occurring only once. This clone occurred once. The same data also went into a second study, on human thymus T cells. As that study records: Resections that were taken during corrective heart surgery supplied the thymus tissue. Thymic and blood repertoires appeared to show biased V and J gene usage. Related research has reported that thymic repertoires overlap highly among unrelated individuals.

The sequencing sample was made of thymocytes. This receptor was identified in a girl under two years old with a congenital heart defect. V and J are TRBV29-1 and TRBJ2-4; 11 bases are a match to TRBD2. This CDR3 is CSVLTSGGIQYF. The CDR3, as DNA: TGCAGCGTTCTCACTAGCGGGGGCATTCAGTACTTC.